A selection of T cell receptor beta chains follows, all from one sample in a study of OX40 agonist ivuxolimab in advanced cancers. The protocol was immunoSEQ multiplex PCR, while the TCRdb copy is restricted to in-frame clones and leaves out a portion. The sample includes nearly 65,000 clones, approximately 91% of them seen just once. The sample was CD4+ or CD8+ T cells sorted from blood, taken in a trial of the OX40 agonist ivuxolimab. The source of these receptors is an adult with an advanced solid tumor such as melanoma, head and neck, liver or kidney cancer. Both conserved end residues are part of each CDR3. A D gene is named only where the DNA matches it firmly. The size of a clone is reported for some rows only, either as once, few or many, or as a class for expanded clones.

>.|.|TRBV5-4|TRBJ1-5
TGTGCCAGCAGCTTGTTTACCCCGGGGGGAAGTCGACAGCCCCAGCATTTT
CASSLFTPGGSRQPQHF
>TRBD2|.|TRBV6-5|TRBJ2-3
TGTGCCAGCAGTCTAGCGGGAGGGCACACAGATACGCAGTATTTT
CASSLAGGHTDTQYF
>TRBD2|.|TRBV28|TRBJ2-1
TGTGCCAGCAGTTTTAGCCTAGCGGGAGGGGATGAGCAGTTCTTC
CASSFSLAGGDEQFF
>TRBD2|.|TRBV4-2|TRBJ2-1
TGTGCCAGCAGCCAGCTAAAGGGACTAGCCAGATACAATGAGCAGTTCTTC
CASSQLKGLARYNEQFF
>TRBD2|.|TRBV7-3|TRBJ2-1
TGTGCCAGCAGCTATAGCGGGAGCGGGAATGAGCAGTTCTTC
CASSYSGSGNEQFF
>.|once|TRBV6-5|TRBJ2-7
TGTGCCAGCAGTTTTATAGGGGGTCTCGAGCAGTACTTC
CASSFIGGLEQYF
>TRBD1|.|TRBV4-3|TRBJ1-1
TGCGCCAGCAGCCATTATCAGGGACAGCGGGTATGGACTGAAGCTTTCTTT
CASSHYQGQRVWTEAFF
>.|.|TRBV7-2|TRBJ2-7
TGTGCCAGCAGCTTAGTAGTCCCCTACGAGCAGTACTTC
CASSLVVPYEQYF
>.|.|TRBV19|TRBJ2-4
TGTGCCAGTCTCTCTTTGAAAAACATTCAGTACTTC
CASLSLKNIQYF
>.|.|TRBV7-8|TRBJ1-1
TGTGCCAGCAGCCCGCTAGGTGGGGGCCCAATCACTGAAGCTTTCTTT
CASSPLGGGPITEAFF
>.|.|TRBV11-3|TRBJ2-2
TGTGCCAGCAGCTTAGACACCGGGGAGCTGTTTTTT
CASSLDTGELFF
>.|.|TRBV9|TRBJ1-5
TGTGCCAGCAGCGTAGTACCAGTCGGGCCCCAGCATTTT
CASSVVPVGPQHF
>.|.|TRBV27|TRBJ2-2
TGTGCCAGCAGTCCCCATCGGGGCACCGGGGAGCTGTTTTTT
CASSPHRGTGELFF
>.|.|TRBV11-3|TRBJ2-7
TGTGCCAGCAGCTTAGATCCCGGGCAGGGCTACGAGCAGTACTTC
CASSLDPGQGYEQYF
>.|.|TRBV9|TRBJ2-5
TGTGCCAGCAGCCCATCTCTAGCGCCAGAGACCCAGTACTTC
CASSPSLAPETQYF
>.|once|TRBV9|TRBJ1-4
TGTGCCAGCAGCGTAGACGGTGCTAATGAAAAACTGTTTTTT
CASSVDGANEKLFF
>TRBD2|.|TRBV16|TRBJ2-3
TGTGCCAGCAGCCAGGGACTAGCGGAAACAGATACGCAGTATTTT
CASSQGLAETDTQYF
>TRBD1|once|TRBV5-4|TRBJ1-4
TGTGCCAGCAGCTTGGACCCAGGGGGCGTGGATGAAAAACTGTTTTTT
CASSLDPGGVDEKLFF
>TRBD2|.|TRBV13|TRBJ2-1
TGTGCCAGCAGCTCGACTAGCGGGGGCTACAATGAGCAGTTCTTC
CASSSTSGGYNEQFF
>TRBD2|.|TRBV2|TRBJ2-7
TGTGCCAGCGTAGCTGAGGCGGGAGCCCTCAACGAGCAGTACTTC
CASVAEAGALNEQYF
>.|.|TRBV27|TRBJ2-7
TGTGCCAGCAGTTTATCGTTGGACGGGTCCTACGAGCAGTACTTC
CASSLSLDGSYEQYF
>.|.|TRBV13|TRBJ2-5
TGTGCCAGCAGCTCCGGTAAAGAGACCCAGTACTTC
CASSSGKETQYF
>.|.|TRBV6-1|TRBJ1-2
TGTGCCAGCCGATTAAGTGACAGGATAAATGGCTACACCTTC
CASRLSDRINGYTF
>.|.|TRBV27|TRBJ2-7
TGTGCCAGCAGTTGGCAGGGTCGCCTCAACGAGCAGTACTTC
CASSWQGRLNEQYF
>.|.|TRBV7-2|TRBJ2-7
TGTGCCAGCAGCGGACTGAGCGAGCAGTACTTC
CASSGLSEQYF
>TRBD1|.|TRBV5-5|TRBJ2-1
TGTGCCAGCCAACAGGGGACCTACCTCCCCTACAATGAGCAGTTCTTC
CASQQGTYLPYNEQFF
>TRBD2|.|TRBV6-5|TRBJ2-7
TGTGCCAGCAGTATAGCGGGAGGGATCTCCTACGAGCAGTACTTC
CASSIAGGISYEQYF
>.|.|TRBV5-1|TRBJ2-2
TGCGCCAGCAGCCCGTTAGATCATCCCCCCGGGGAGCTGTTTTTT
CASSPLDHPPGELFF
>.|.|TRBV5-1|TRBJ2-7
TGCGCCAGCAGCTCCGGACAGCGGTACGAGCAGTACTTC
CASSSGQRYEQYF
>TRBD2|few|TRBV7-6|TRBJ2-5
TGTGCCAGCAGCTCCACTAGCGGGGGGGAAGAGACCCAGTACTTC
CASSSTSGGEETQYF
>TRBD2|.|TRBV9|TRBJ2-2
TGTGCCAGCAGCGCCCCCCGTCTCTCTAGCGGGGTAAACACCGGGGAGCTGTTTTTT
CASSAPRLSSGVNTGELFF
>.|.|TRBV23-1|TRBJ1-5
TGCGCCAGCCACCCGCATCACGACTTGGTTAATAGCAATCAGCCCCAGCATTTT
CASHPHHDLVNSNQPQHF
>TRBD1|.|TRBV5-6|TRBJ1-1
TGTGCCAGCAGCTTGGCTCCGGACAGGGGATTGAACACTGAAGCTTTCTTT
CASSLAPDRGLNTEAFF
>.|once|TRBV25-1|TRBJ1-1
TGTGCCAGCAGCGAGACGGCAGGGGAGGGTTTCTTT
CASSETAGEGFF
>TRBD2|.|TRBV7-7|TRBJ2-5
TGTGCTAGCGGGACTAGCGGGGAGACCACCCAGTACTTC
CASGTSGETTQYF
>.|.|TRBV11-1|TRBJ2-3
TGTGCCAGCAGCTCCACGAGGTTTCAGACCGATACGCAGTATTTT
CASSSTRFQTDTQYF
>.|.|TRBV6-6|TRBJ2-1
TGTGCCAGCAGTTCTCTCCAACAAGAGCAGTTCTTC
CASSSLQQEQFF
>.|once|TRBV28|TRBJ1-2
TGTGCCAGCGCAGCCGGGACAAACTATGGCTACACCTTC
CASAAGTNYGYTF
>TRBD1|.|TRBV7-2|TRBJ1-5
TGTGCCAGCAGCGAATTACTAATTACAGGGGATCAGCCCCAGCATTTT
CASSELLITGDQPQHF
>TRBD2|.|TRBV2|TRBJ2-3
TGTGCCAGCAGTGATACTAGCGGGAGTGAGGATACGCAGTATTTT
CASSDTSGSEDTQYF
>TRBD1|once|TRBV5-6|TRBJ2-7
TGTGCCAGCAGCTTGGACAGGGGGAGCTACGAGCAGTACTTC
CASSLDRGSYEQYF
>.|.|TRBV6-1|TRBJ2-1
TGTGCCAGCAGTGAGAGGCATACCGACTACAATGAGCAGTTCTTC
CASSERHTDYNEQFF
>.|once|TRBV11-3|TRBJ2-4
TGTGCCAGCAGCTCGATCACAGGAGACATTCAGTACTTC
CASSSITGDIQYF
>.|few|TRBV27|TRBJ1-5
TGTGCCAGCGGTCCACTCTCTAGCAATCAGCCCCAGCATTTT
CASGPLSSNQPQHF
>.|.|TRBV2|TRBJ1-2
TGTGCCAGCAGTTGGGACACGGTTGGCTACACCTTC
CASSWDTVGYTF
>.|.|TRBV7-9|TRBJ2-1
TGTGCCAGCAGCTTAACCCTCGGACGCTACAATGAGCAGTTCTTC
CASSLTLGRYNEQFF
>TRBD1|.|TRBV5-1|TRBJ2-5
TGCGCCAGCAGCCAGGGACAGGGCCAAGAGACCCAGTACTTC
CASSQGQGQETQYF
>.|.|TRBV11-2|TRBJ1-4
TGTGCCAGCAGCTTAACCGAAGCCTGGGAAAAACTGTTTTTT
CASSLTEAWEKLFF
>.|.|TRBV6-5|TRBJ2-7
TGTGCCAGCAGTTACTCGAGGGCCTACGAGCAGTACTTC
CASSYSRAYEQYF
>.|.|TRBV15|TRBJ2-3
TGTGCCACCCGGTGGAGGGAGGGGGTCACAGATACGCAGTATTTT
CATRWREGVTDTQYF
>.|.|TRBV19|TRBJ2-1
TGTGCCAGTAGTATTGGAACTTTCAATGAGCAGTTCTTC
CASSIGTFNEQFF
>.|.|TRBV21-1|TRBJ1-2
TGTGCCAGCAGCAAAGTGAGGGCAGGGGACTCACCCAACTATGGCTACACCTTC
CASSKVRAGDSPNYGYTF
>.|.|TRBV7-3|TRBJ2-6
TGTGCCAGCAGCAACAGGGTGGCTGGGGCCAACGTCCTGACTTTC
CASSNRVAGANVLTF
>TRBD2|once|TRBV7-6|TRBJ2-5
TGTGCCAGCAGCTCAACCCCAAGACTAGCATCAGAGACCCAGTACTTC
CASSSTPRLASETQYF
>.|.|TRBV27|TRBJ1-1
TGTGCCAGCAGTTTCAATGAACCGAACACTGAAGCTTTCTTT
CASSFNEPNTEAFF